The clone carrying this T cell receptor beta chain was seen just once. Sequenced by immunoSEQ multiplex PCR; TCRdb stores in-frame clones only, minus some. The sample has fewer than 30,000 clones, 85% to 90% seen once; the top ten hold 7% to 8.5%. V dropped 6 bases and J dropped 3; count of bases not matched to a gene: 5. The germline CDR1 and CDR2 sequences are MDHEN and SYDVKM. CDR3 length: 14 residues. This entry belongs to a study of T cell responses to AZD1222 COVID-19 vaccine. The TCR originated in an adult who received the AZD1222 COVID-19 vaccine. The sequencing used peripheral blood, collected 28 days after the second AZD1222 dose. The V gene is TRBV28, the J gene TRBJ1-5, with 7 bases lining up with TRBD1. In DNA, the CDR3 is TGTGCCAGCAGAAGGACAGGCACCAATCAGCCCCAGCATTTT. It encodes CASRRTGTNQPQHF.